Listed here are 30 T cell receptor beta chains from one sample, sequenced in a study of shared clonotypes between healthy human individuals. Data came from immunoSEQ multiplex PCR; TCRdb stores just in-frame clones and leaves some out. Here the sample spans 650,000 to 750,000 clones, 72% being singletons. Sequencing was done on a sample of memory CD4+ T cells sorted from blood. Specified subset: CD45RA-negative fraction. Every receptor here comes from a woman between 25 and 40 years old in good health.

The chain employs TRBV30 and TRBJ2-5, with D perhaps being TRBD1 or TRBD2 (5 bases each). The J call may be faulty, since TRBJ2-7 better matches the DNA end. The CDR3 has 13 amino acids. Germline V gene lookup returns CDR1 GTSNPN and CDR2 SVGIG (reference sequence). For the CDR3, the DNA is TGTGCCCTCACCCCGGGACCCGGGGCCGAGCAGTACTTC. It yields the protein CALTPGPGAEQYF.

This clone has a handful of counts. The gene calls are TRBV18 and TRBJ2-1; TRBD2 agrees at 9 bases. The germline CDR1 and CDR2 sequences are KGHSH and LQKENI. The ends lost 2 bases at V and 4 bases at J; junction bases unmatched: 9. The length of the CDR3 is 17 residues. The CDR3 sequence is CASSPTNLAGRYNEQFF. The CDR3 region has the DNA TGTGCCAGCTCACCAACTAATCTAGCGGGAAGATACAATGAGCAGTTCTTC.

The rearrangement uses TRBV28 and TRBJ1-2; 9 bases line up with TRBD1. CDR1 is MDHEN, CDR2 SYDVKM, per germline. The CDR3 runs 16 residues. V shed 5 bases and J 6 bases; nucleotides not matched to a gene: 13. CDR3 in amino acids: CASSRKQGAGVNGYTF. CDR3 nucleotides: TGTGCCAGCAGTAGAAAACAGGGGGCCGGCGTAAATGGCTACACCTTC.

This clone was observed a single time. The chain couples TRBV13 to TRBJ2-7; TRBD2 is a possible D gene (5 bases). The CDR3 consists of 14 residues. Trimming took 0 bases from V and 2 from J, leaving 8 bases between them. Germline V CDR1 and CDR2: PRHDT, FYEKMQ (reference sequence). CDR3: CASSLGGDPYEQYF. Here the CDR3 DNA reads TGTGCCAGCAGCTTAGGCGGGGATCCCTACGAGCAGTACTTC.

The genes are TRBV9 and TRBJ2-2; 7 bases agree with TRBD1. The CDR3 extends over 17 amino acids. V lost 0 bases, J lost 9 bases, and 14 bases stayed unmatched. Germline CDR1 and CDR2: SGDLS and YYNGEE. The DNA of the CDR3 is TGTGCCAGCAGCGTAGGCATAAGGAGACAGGGTCAGTGGGAGCTGTTTTTT. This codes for CASSVGIRRQGQWELFF.

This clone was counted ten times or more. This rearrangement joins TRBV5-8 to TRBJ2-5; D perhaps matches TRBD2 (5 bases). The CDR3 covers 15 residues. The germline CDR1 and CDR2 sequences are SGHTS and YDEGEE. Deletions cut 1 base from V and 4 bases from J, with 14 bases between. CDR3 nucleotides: TGTGCCAGCAGCTTGTTTCACTCCGAGGGAGAGACCCAGTACTTC. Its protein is CASSLFHSEGETQYF.

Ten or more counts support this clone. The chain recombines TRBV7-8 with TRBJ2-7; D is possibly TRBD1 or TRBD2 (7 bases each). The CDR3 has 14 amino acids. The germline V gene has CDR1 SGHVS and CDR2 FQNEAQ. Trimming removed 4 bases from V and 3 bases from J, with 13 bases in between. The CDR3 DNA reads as TGTGCCAGCAGCTCAGGGGGAGGGTTCTACGAGCAGTACTTC. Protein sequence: CASSSGGGFYEQYF.

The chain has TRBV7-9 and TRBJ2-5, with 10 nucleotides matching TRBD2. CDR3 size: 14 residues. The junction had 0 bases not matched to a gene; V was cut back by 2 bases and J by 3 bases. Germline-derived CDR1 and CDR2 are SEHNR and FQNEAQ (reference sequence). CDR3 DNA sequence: TGTGCCAGCAGCTTACTAGCGGGAGAAGAGACCCAGTACTTC. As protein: CASSLLAGEETQYF.

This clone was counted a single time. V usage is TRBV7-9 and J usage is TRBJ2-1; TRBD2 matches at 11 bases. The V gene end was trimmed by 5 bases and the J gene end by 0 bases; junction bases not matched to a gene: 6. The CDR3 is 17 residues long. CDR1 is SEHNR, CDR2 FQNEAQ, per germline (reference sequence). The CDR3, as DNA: TGTGCCAGCAGCCCTTTTAGCGGGGGGGGCTCCTACAATGAGCAGTTCTTC. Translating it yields CASSPFSGGGSYNEQFF.

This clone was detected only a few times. CDR3 loop: CASTARALHF. The CDR3 coding sequence is TGTGCCAGCACCGCGAGGGCCCTCCACTTT. The chain carries TRBV27 and TRBJ1-6; unclear D gene. Germline V gene sequence: CDR1 MNHEY, CDR2 SMNVEV (reference sequence). V was pared by 7 bases and J by 14 bases, with 9 bases between. CDR3 size: 10 residues.

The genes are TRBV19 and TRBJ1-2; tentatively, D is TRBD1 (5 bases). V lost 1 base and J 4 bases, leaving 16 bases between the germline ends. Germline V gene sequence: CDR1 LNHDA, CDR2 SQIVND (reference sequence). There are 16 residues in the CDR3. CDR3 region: CASSIANPLRGYGYTF. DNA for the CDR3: TGTGCCAGTAGTATAGCCAACCCCTTGAGGGGCTATGGCTACACCTTC.

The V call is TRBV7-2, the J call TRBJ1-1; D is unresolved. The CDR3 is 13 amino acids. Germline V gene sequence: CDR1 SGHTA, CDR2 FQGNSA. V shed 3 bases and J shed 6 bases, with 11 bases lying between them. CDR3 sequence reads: CASSFTRGPEAFF. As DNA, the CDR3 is TGTGCCAGCAGCTTTACCCGGGGTCCTGAAGCTTTCTTT.

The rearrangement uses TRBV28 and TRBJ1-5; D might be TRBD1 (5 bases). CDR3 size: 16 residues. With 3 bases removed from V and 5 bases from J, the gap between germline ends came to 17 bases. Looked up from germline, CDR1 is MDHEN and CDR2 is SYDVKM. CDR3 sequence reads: CASSFGVRGGDQPQHF. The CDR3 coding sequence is TGTGCCAGCAGTTTTGGTGTCCGAGGAGGGGATCAGCCCCAGCATTTT.

CDR3 DNA sequence: TGTGCCAGCGCCCAGGGGTTTGGGGAGCAGTACTTC. It encodes CASAQGFGEQYF. V and J are TRBV6-5 and TRBJ2-7; perhaps TRBD1 as D (6 bases). The CDR3 covers 12 residues. With 8 bases removed from V and 7 bases from J, the gap between germline ends came to 15 bases. CDR1 is MNHEY and CDR2 is SVGAGI in the germline V gene.

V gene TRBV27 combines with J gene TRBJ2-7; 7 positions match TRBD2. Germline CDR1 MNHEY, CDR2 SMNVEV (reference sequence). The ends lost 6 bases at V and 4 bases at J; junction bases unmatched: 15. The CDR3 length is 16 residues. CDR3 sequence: CASRTLGGEEAYEQYF. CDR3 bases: TGTGCCAGCAGGACCCTGGGGGGGGAGGAGGCGTACGAGCAGTACTTC.

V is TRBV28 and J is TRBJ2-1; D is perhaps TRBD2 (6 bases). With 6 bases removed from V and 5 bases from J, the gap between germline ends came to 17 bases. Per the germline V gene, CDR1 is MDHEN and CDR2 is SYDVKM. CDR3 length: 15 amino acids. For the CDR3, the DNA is TGTGCCAGCAGCCCTCCCGGGAGTTCGAACAATGAGCAGTTCTTC. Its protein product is CASSPPGSSNNEQFF.

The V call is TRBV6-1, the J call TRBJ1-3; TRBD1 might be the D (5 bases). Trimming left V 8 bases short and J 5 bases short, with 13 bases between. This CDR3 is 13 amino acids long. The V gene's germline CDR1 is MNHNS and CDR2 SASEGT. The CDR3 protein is CASPPGNRNTIYF. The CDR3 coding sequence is TGTGCCAGCCCCCCAGGGAATAGAAACACCATATATTTT.

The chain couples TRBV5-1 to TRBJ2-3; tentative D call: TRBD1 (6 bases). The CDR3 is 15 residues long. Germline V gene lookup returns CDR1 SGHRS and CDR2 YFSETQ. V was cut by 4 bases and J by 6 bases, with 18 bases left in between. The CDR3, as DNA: TGCGCCAGCAGCCAAATTCGAGGCCAGGGGGATACGCAGTATTTT. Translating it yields CASSQIRGQGDTQYF.

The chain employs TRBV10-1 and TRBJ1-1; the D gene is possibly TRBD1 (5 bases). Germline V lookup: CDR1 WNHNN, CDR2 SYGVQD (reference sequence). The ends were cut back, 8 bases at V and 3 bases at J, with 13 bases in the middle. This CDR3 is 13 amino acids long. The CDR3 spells CASRGGTDTEAFF. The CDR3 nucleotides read TGCGCCAGCCGCGGGGGGACCGACACTGAAGCTTTCTTT.

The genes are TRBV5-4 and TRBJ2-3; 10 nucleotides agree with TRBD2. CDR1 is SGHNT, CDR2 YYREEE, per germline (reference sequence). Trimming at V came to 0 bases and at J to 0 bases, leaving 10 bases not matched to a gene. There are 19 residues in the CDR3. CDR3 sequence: CASSLVGLAGAPSTDTQYF. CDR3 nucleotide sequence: TGTGCCAGCAGCTTGGTCGGGCTAGCGGGAGCCCCTAGCACAGATACGCAGTATTTT.

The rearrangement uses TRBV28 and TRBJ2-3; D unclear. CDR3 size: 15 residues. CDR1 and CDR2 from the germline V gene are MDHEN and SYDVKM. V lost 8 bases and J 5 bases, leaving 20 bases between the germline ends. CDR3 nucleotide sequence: TGTGCCAGCCCCCCCAAGATCTCCCGTCGAGATACGCAGTATTTT. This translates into CASPPKISRRDTQYF.

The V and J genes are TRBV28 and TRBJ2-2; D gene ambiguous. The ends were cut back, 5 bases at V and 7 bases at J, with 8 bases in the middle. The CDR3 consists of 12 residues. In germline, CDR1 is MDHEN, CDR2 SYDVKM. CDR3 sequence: CASSPLLGELFF. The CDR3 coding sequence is TGTGCCAGCAGTCCCTTGCTCGGGGAGCTGTTTTTT.

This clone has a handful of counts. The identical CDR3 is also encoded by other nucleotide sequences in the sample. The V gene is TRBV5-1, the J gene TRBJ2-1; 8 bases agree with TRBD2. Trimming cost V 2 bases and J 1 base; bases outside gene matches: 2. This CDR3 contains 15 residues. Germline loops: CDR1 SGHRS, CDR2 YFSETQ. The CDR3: CASSLASGSYNEQFF. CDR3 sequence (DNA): TGCGCCAGCAGCTTAGCTAGCGGGTCCTACAATGAGCAGTTCTTC.

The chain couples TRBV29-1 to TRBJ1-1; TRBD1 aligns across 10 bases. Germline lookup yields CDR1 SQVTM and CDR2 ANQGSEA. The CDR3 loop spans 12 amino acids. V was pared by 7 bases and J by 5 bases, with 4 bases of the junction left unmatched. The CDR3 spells CSAGQGETEAFF. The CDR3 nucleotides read TGCAGCGCTGGACAGGGGGAAACTGAAGCTTTCTTT. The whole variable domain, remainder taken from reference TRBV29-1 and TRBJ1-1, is SAVISQKPSRDICQRGTSLTIQCQVDSQVTMMFWYRQQPGQSLTLIATANQGSEATYESGFVIDKFPISRPNLTFSTLTVSNMSPEDSSIYLCSAGQGETEAFFGQGTRLTVV.

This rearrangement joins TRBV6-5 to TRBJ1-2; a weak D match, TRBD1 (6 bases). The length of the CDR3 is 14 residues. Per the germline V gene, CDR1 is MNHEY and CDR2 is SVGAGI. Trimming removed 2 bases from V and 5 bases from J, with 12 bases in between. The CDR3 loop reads CASSYTRTAYGYTF. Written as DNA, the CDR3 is TGTGCCAGCAGTTACACCAGGACAGCTTATGGCTACACCTTC.

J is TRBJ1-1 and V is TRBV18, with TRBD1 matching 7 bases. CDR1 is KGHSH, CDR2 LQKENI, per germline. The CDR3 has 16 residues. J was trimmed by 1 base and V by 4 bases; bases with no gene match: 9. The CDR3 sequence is CASSLYAGTENTEAFF. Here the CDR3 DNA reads TGTGCCAGCTCACTCTACGCCGGGACAGAGAACACTGAAGCTTTCTTT.

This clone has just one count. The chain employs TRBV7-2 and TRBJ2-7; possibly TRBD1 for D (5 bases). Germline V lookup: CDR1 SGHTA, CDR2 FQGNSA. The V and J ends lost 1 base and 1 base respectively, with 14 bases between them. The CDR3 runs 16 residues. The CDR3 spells CASSLETGALSYEQYF. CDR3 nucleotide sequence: TGTGCCAGCAGCTTAGAGACTGGGGCATTATCCTACGAGCAGTACTTC.

The CDR3 loop is CASSLGTSGSGGTDTQYF. DNA of the CDR3: TGTGCCAGCAGCTTAGGGACTAGCGGGAGCGGGGGCACAGATACGCAGTATTTT. The J gene is TRBJ2-3, the V gene TRBV7-9, with TRBD2 identical over 13 bases. With 1 base clipped from V and 1 base from J, the junction kept 5 bases outside the gene matches. Germline CDR1 SEHNR, CDR2 FQNEAQ (reference sequence). This CDR3 spans 18 amino acids. Drawing the rest from reference TRBV7-9 and TRBJ2-3, the complete variable domain is DTGVSQNPRHKITKRGQNVTFRCDPISEHNRLYWYRQTLGQGPEFLTYFQNEAQLEKSRLLSDRFSAERPKGSFSTLEIQRTEQGDSAMYLCASSLGTSGSGGTDTQYFGPGTRLTVL.

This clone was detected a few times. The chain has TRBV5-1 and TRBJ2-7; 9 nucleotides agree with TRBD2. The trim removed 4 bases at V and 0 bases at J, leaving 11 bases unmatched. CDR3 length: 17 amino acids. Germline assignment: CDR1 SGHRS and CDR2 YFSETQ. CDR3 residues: CASSTAVASGNSYEQYF. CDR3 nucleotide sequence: TGCGCCAGCAGCACAGCGGTGGCTAGCGGGAACTCCTACGAGCAGTACTTC.

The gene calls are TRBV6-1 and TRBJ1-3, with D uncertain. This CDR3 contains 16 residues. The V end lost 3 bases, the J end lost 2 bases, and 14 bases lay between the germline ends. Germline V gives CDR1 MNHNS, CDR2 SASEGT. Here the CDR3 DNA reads TGTGCCAGCAGTGAGGGAGCAGTTTTCCCTGGAAACACCATATATTTT. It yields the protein CASSEGAVFPGNTIYF.